Listed here are 21 T cell receptor beta chains from one sample, sequenced in a study of CD8+ T cells in alopecia areata (dated 2018 in TCRdb). Receptors were amplified or captured by the immunoSEQ multiplex PCR assay. For TCR sequencing, RNA was extracted from every sample and reverse transcribed into cDNA to serve as template. Here the immuneACCESS table is served through TCRdb, limited to in-frame sequences with V and J called. Missing clones are a known gap in these copies; in checked studies unresolved V genes cover under half, and the rest lacks a known reason. The sample profile shows about 220,000 clones; around 57% of them were found once. The ten largest clones take up 1.5% to 2% of the sample. The time point label here, explained by the study, means: 4 weeks on oral tofacitinib. The sample's treatment or condition label, decoded: oral pan-JAK inhibitor, 5-10 mg twice daily. The source was CD4+ T cells sorted from blood, collected at week 4, from a patient treated with tofacitinib. These receptors were collected from a human donor with alopecia areata.

The chain has TRBV7-2 and TRBJ1-5; D perhaps matches TRBD1 (5 bases). Germline V gives CDR1 SGHTA, CDR2 FQGNSA. The CDR3 consists of 15 residues. Trimming pared 5 bases from V and 0 bases from J, leaving 11 bases between. The CDR3 DNA reads as TGTGCCAGCAGCCTCGGGGCGAATAGCAATCAGCCCCAGCATTTT. It translates to CASSLGANSNQPQHF.

The chain couples TRBV30 to TRBJ1-5, with unresolved D. The CDR3 contains 15 residues. Trimming took off 2 bases at V and 2 bases at J, with 13 bases between the two ends. Per the germline V gene, CDR1 is GTSNPN and CDR2 is SVGIG (reference sequence). The DNA of the CDR3 is TGTGCCTGGAGTCCGGGGATTATAGGCAATCAGCCCCAGCATTTT. This translates into CAWSPGIIGNQPQHF.

This clone has just a few counts. The chain uses TRBV28 and TRBJ2-3; D might be TRBD1 (5 bases). V was shortened by 5 bases and J by 0 bases, with 9 bases between the two germline ends. In germline, CDR1 is MDHEN, CDR2 SYDVKM. The CDR3 sequence is 14 residues long. Here the CDR3 reads CASSARQSTDTQYF. Here the CDR3 DNA reads TGTGCCAGCAGTGCCCGACAGAGCACAGATACGCAGTATTTT.

The CDR3 reads CAWSVGVYEQYF. The CDR3 DNA is TGTGCCTGGAGTGTGGGGGTGTACGAGCAGTACTTC. J is TRBJ2-7 and V is TRBV30; TRBD1 or TRBD2 may be the D gene (5 bases each). Germline V CDR1 and CDR2: GTSNPN, SVGIG (reference sequence). The CDR3 is 12 residues long. Trimming shortened V by 0 bases and J by 4 bases, and 7 bases separated the two germline ends.

The V call is TRBV30, the J call TRBJ1-1; the D is unclear. The germline gives CDR1 GTSNPN, CDR2 SVGIG (reference sequence). The CDR3 length is 15 residues. With 4 bases removed from V and 10 bases from J, the gap between germline ends came to 25 bases. The CDR3 DNA reads as TGTGCCTGGACTCCCCGAGGCCTCGCTAAGAGTGGAGCTTTCTTT. As protein: CAWTPRGLAKSGAFF.

CDR3 in DNA: TGTGCCAGCGTAGGGAGGGAGACCCAGTACTTC. Protein sequence: CASVGRETQYF. The chain employs TRBV7-8 and TRBJ2-5, with a weak D call TRBD2 (6 bases). CDR3 length: 11 amino acids. Trimming removed 8 bases at V and 5 bases at J, with 9 bases between. The germline V gene encodes CDR1 SGHVS and CDR2 FQNEAQ. Using reference TRBV7-8 and TRBJ2-5 for the parts outside the CDR3, the full variable domain is GAGVSQSPRYKVAKRGQDVALRCDPISGHVSLFWYQQALGQGPEFLTYFQNEAQLDKSGLPSDRFFAERPEGSVSTLKIQRTQQEDSAVYLCASVGRETQYFGPGTRLLVL.

This rearrangement joins TRBV29-1 to TRBJ2-1; 10 positions match TRBD1. V dropped 7 bases and J dropped 8; count of bases not matched to a gene: 2. Germline loops: CDR1 SQVTM, CDR2 ANQGSEA. This CDR3 region has 11 residues. This CDR3 reads CSGGTGDEQFF. CDR3 DNA sequence: TGCAGCGGGGGGACAGGGGATGAGCAGTTCTTC.

The J gene is TRBJ2-7, the V gene TRBV5-1, with TRBD1 as a possible D gene (6 bases). CDR1 SGHRS and CDR2 YFSETQ come from the germline V gene. The V and J ends lost 1 base and 1 base respectively, with 9 bases between them. This CDR3 is built from 14 residues. CDR3 residues: CASSLTDSSYEQYF. The CDR3 nucleotides are TGCGCCAGCAGCTTGACGGACAGTTCCTACGAGCAGTACTTC.

V usage is TRBV30 and J usage is TRBJ1-6, with D uncertain. Germline V lookup: CDR1 GTSNPN, CDR2 SVGIG (reference sequence). The CDR3 is 15 residues long. V shed 4 bases and J shed 8 bases, with 18 bases lying between them. The CDR3 coding sequence is TGTGCCTGGACTGGGTCGGGGAGTGGGCATTCACCCCTCCACTTT. Translating gives CAWTGSGSGHSPLHF.

This sequence joins TRBV12-5 and TRBJ1-2; no clear D. V was trimmed by 2 bases and J by 3 bases, leaving 7 bases between them. Germline CDR1 LGHNT, CDR2 FRNRAP. This CDR3 is 13 amino acids long. CDR3 sequence reads: CASGLKMDYGYTF. The CDR3, as DNA: TGTGCTAGTGGTTTGAAGATGGACTATGGCTACACCTTC.

The V call is TRBV12-5, the J call TRBJ2-3, with D uncertain. CDR1 is LGHNT, CDR2 FRNRAP, per germline. The CDR3 consists of 13 residues. Trimming cost V 0 bases and J 1 base, with 2 bases left between them. The CDR3 sequence: CASGLVRTDTQYF. CDR3 bases: TGTGCTAGTGGTTTGGTACGCACAGATACGCAGTATTTT.

This clone was counted a single time. This chain links TRBV6-6 with TRBJ2-3; unclear D gene. Trimming cost V 8 bases and J 4 bases, with 10 bases left between them. This CDR3 has 12 residues. CDR1 is MNHNY, CDR2 SVGAGI, per germline (reference sequence). The CDR3 DNA sequence: TGTGCCAGCTCCCATCCCGCAGATACGCAGTATTTT. Amino acids: CASSHPADTQYF.

The rearrangement links TRBV7-2 to TRBJ2-7, with unresolved D. The CDR3 is 15 amino acids. Germline loops: CDR1 SGHTA, CDR2 FQGNSA. Trimming removed 1 base at V and 3 bases at J, with 13 bases between. The CDR3 sequence: CASSLGSSKNYEQYF. The DNA for the CDR3 is TGTGCCAGCAGCTTAGGCTCCTCCAAGAACTACGAGCAGTACTTC.

This clone has more than one count but fewer than ten. V and J are TRBV5-6 and TRBJ2-2; D is unresolved. This CDR3 has 16 amino acids. Trimming removed 2 bases from V and 4 bases from J, with 15 bases in between. Germline CDR1 is SGHDT and CDR2 is YYEEEE. This CDR3 reads CASSFGPISATGELFF. For the CDR3, the DNA is TGTGCCAGCAGCTTCGGACCCATATCGGCCACCGGGGAGCTGTTTTTT.

Written as DNA, the CDR3 is TGTGCCTGGAGTGTGGGCGGCCACTATGGCTACACCTTC. It is translated as CAWSVGGHYGYTF. This chain connects TRBV30 to TRBJ1-2; no reliable D call. V dropped 0 bases and J dropped 3 bases, with 8 bases sitting between them. Per the germline V gene, CDR1 is GTSNPN and CDR2 is SVGIG (reference sequence). The CDR3 is 13 amino acids. Looking up the rest from reference TRBV30 and TRBJ1-2 gives the full variable domain: SQTIHQWPATLVQPVGSPLSLECTVEGTSNPNLYWYRQAAGRGLQLLFYSVGIGQISSEVPQNLSASRPQDRQFILSSKKLLLSDSGFYLCAWSVGGHYGYTFGSGTRLTVV.

The chain carries TRBV9 and TRBJ1-2; D is ambiguous. The germline gives CDR1 SGDLS, CDR2 YYNGEE. The CDR3 is made up of 11 amino acids. V was clipped by 7 bases and J by 3 bases, with 7 bases between them. The DNA for the CDR3 is TGTGCCAGCCGGAGGGACTATGGCTACACCTTC. The encoded protein is CASRRDYGYTF.

The chain is built from TRBV7-2 and TRBJ2-5; no definite D call. Deletions cut 1 base from V and 1 base from J, with 7 bases between. Per germline, CDR1 SGHTA and CDR2 FQGNSA. This CDR3 is built from 14 residues. In DNA form, the CDR3 reads TGTGCCAGCAGCTTAGGACACTCCCAAGAGACCCAGTACTTC. Its protein product is CASSLGHSQETQYF. Filled out from reference TRBV7-2 and TRBJ2-5, the complete variable domain reads GAGVSQSPSNKVTEKGKDVELRCDPISGHTALYWYRQSLGQGLEFLIYFQGNSAPDKSGLPSDRFSAERTGGSVSTLTIQRTQQEDSAVYLCASSLGHSQETQYFGPGTRLLVL.

The sample holds one count of this clone. The chain is built from TRBV29-1 and TRBJ1-5, with 7 bases identical to TRBD1. J gave up 7 bases and V 5 bases, and 8 bases lay outside the gene matches. There are 13 residues in the CDR3. The V gene's germline CDR1 is SQVTM and CDR2 ANQGSEA. Here the CDR3 DNA reads TGCAGCGTTCGGGGAGGGGGCGGACAGCCCCAGCATTTT. It encodes CSVRGGGGQPQHF.

The sample holds many counts of this clone. The genes are TRBV5-6 and TRBJ1-1, with no clear D. The germline gives CDR1 SGHDT, CDR2 YYEEEE. CDR3 length equals 15 residues. V gave up 4 bases and J gave up 4 bases, with 17 bases separating them. CDR3 amino acids: CASSHLRFGSTEAFF. CDR3 nucleotide sequence: TGTGCCAGCAGCCACCTGAGATTCGGCAGCACTGAAGCTTTCTTT.

The chain joins TRBV19 to TRBJ1-6, with D tentatively TRBD1 (5 bases). The CDR3 loop spans 16 amino acids. V dropped 4 bases and J dropped 0 bases, with 10 bases sitting between them. From germline, CDR1 is LNHDA and CDR2 SQIVND (reference sequence). DNA of the CDR3: TGTGCCAGTAGTAAATGGGGCAGCTCCTATAATTCACCCCTCCACTTT. It translates to CASSKWGSSYNSPLHF.

A few counts support this clone. The chain has TRBV28 and TRBJ1-4; 7 nucleotides line up with TRBD1. CDR1 MDHEN and CDR2 SYDVKM come from the germline V gene. The CDR3 is 16 residues long. Unmatched junction bases numbered 14, after V lost 6 bases and J lost 7 bases. In DNA, the CDR3 is TGTGCCAGCAGCCTTGAGGGCGACAGGGTCGGTGAAAAACTGTTTTTT. It codes for CASSLEGDRVGEKLFF.